The entry below describes one T cell receptor (beta chain). Its antigen remains unidentified. V dropped 0 bases and J dropped 3 bases, with 11 bases sitting between them. The CDR3 loop spans 16 amino acids. Germline V gives CDR1 SGHAT, CDR2 FQNNGV. This entry is derived from a study of molecular identifiers for immune sequencing clone quantification. For the study at large: Four of five RNA aliquots from approximately 20,000 or 98,000 naive CD8 T cells were sequenced. Study-wide results and limits: Naive cells had under 1% of molecules in clones above 20 RNA copies, effectors over 99%.

Using a CD8+CD4-CCR7+CD45RA+ phenotype, naive CD8 T cells were sorted. Previously described methods with listed TCR primers produced the bulk TCR libraries. TCRdb redid the calling of the PCR reads with MiXCR, one entry per CDR3 protein. Of about half a million distinct CDR3 sequences listed, about 22% are singletons. The sample taken for sequencing was naive CD8+ T cells from blood, with Jurkat cell RNA spiked in. Subset in this sample: FACS-sorted CD8+CD4-CCR7+CD45RA+ naive T cells. The rearrangement uses TRBV11-2 and TRBJ2-2; D is possibly TRBD1 (6 bases). The source is a human donor in good health. Some libraries in this study had Jurkat cell RNA spiked in. The CDR3 sequence: CASSLDGTWDTGELFF. The CDR3 DNA follows: TGTGCCAGCAGCTTAGATGGGACATGGGACACCGGGGAGCTGTTTTTT.